These 2 T cell receptor beta chains were sequenced from one sample in a study of siplizumab effects on memory and regulatory T cells. Generated by immunoSEQ multiplex PCR, the TCRdb table keeps only in-frame clones and is missing some. The sample contains roughly 62,000 clones, 70% to 85% of which appear only once. The sample was memory CD4+ T cells sorted from blood. These receptors were collected from a human donor in good health.

A note on this clone: This CDR3 is also generated by other DNA sequences in the sample. The V and J genes are TRBV9 and TRBJ2-3; TRBD1 matches 9 bases. The CDR3 spans 16 residues. Germline V gene data show CDR1 as SGDLS and CDR2 as YYNGEE. The V and J ends lost 3 bases and 2 bases, in that order; junction bases with no gene match: 7. This CDR3 is CASSALGTGNTDTQYF. CDR3 sequence (DNA): TGTGCCAGCAGCGCCCTCGGGACAGGGAACACAGATACGCAGTATTTT.

In this sample, this clone turned up once. The rearrangement uses TRBV9 and TRBJ2-2; TRBD1 aligns across 9 bases. In germline, CDR1 is SGDLS, CDR2 YYNGEE. V gave up 8 bases and J gave up 6 bases; unmatched junction bases: 5. CDR3 length: 13 amino acids. The CDR3: CASGQGSAGELFF. CDR3 DNA: TGTGCCAGTGGACAGGGGTCCGCCGGGGAGCTGTTTTTT.